These 23 T cell receptor beta chains were sequenced from one sample in a study of a mutant IDH1 vaccine in newly diagnosed glioma. Here immunoSEQ multiplex PCR was the method, and the copy in TCRdb shows in-frame clones only, minus some. The table records approximately 70,000 clones, approximately 79% of them present only once. Time point reported: baseline, week 1 (first vaccination visit). The treatment was: pre-vaccination baseline after standard-of-care therapy. Sequenced here: PBMCs, sampled from a glioma patient treated with radiotherapy, temozolomide or both. These receptors all come from a man aged 50 to 60 with glioma.

V gene TRBV30 combines with J gene TRBJ2-4, with 7 bases aligning to TRBD1. CDR3 length equals 13 residues. Per germline, CDR1 GTSNPN and CDR2 SVGIG (reference sequence). V lost 0 bases, J lost 8 bases, and 4 bases stayed unmatched. The CDR3 sequence is CAWSVKGADIQYF. CDR3 coding DNA: TGTGCCTGGAGTGTGAAGGGGGCGGACATTCAGTACTTC.

This clone was found a few times. J is TRBJ1-6 and V is TRBV2; TRBD1 is a possible D gene (5 bases). The CDR3 is 15 amino acids. Germline CDR1 SNHLY, CDR2 FYNNEI. Between the trimmed V and J ends, which lost 3 bases and 7 bases, there was a span of 13 bases. CDR3 amino acids: CASSEWGPGNSPLHF. DNA for the CDR3: TGTGCCAGCAGTGAGTGGGGTCCAGGGAATTCACCCCTCCACTTT.

This clone was seen a few times. The J gene is TRBJ2-7, the V gene TRBV27; 8 nucleotides agree with TRBD1. The ends lost 6 bases at V and 5 bases at J; junction bases unmatched: 6. This CDR3 comprises 13 residues. Germline CDR1 and CDR2: MNHEY and SMNVEV (reference sequence). The CDR3 reads CASRRTGSDEQYF. The DNA for the CDR3 is TGTGCCAGCAGGCGGACAGGGAGCGACGAGCAGTACTTC.

This chain links TRBV5-6 with TRBJ1-5; no clear D gene. Looked up from germline, CDR1 is SGHDT and CDR2 is YYEEEE. Trimming stripped 4 bases from V and 4 bases from J, with 6 bases between. The CDR3 length is 12 residues. The CDR3 nucleotides are TGTGCCAGCAGCGTGGTGAATCAGCCCCAGCATTTT. Its protein product is CASSVVNQPQHF.

This chain connects TRBV5-4 to TRBJ2-1; D call uncertain. Germline V gene sequence: CDR1 SGHNT, CDR2 YYREEE (reference sequence). The CDR3 loop spans 14 amino acids. The V end lost 2 bases, the J end lost 0 bases, and 6 bases lay between the germline ends. The CDR3 reads CASSLDNSYNEQFF. CDR3 sequence (DNA): TGTGCCAGCAGCTTAGACAACTCCTACAATGAGCAGTTCTTC.

V gene TRBV5-6 combines with J gene TRBJ1-2; 8 bases are shared with TRBD1. The CDR3 is 13 amino acids. V lost 4 bases, J lost 6 bases, and 5 bases stayed unmatched. The germline V gene has CDR1 SGHDT and CDR2 YYEEEE. The DNA of the CDR3 is TGTGCCAGCAGCGACACAGGGGGTAATGGCTACACCTTC. This codes for CASSDTGGNGYTF.

DNA for the CDR3: TGTGCCAGCAGTTTAGGCCTTCGTACGGAGACCCAGTACTTC. Its translation is CASSLGLRTETQYF. The chain joins TRBV27 to TRBJ2-5; no clear D. The CDR3 length is 14 residues. V lost 2 bases and J 5 bases, leaving 12 bases between the germline ends. Germline V gives CDR1 MNHEY, CDR2 SMNVEV (reference sequence).

The chain is built from TRBV30 and TRBJ1-5; D is unresolved. This CDR3 contains 15 residues. Trimming took 1 base from V and 2 from J, leaving 12 bases between them. The V gene's germline CDR1 is GTSNPN and CDR2 SVGIG (reference sequence). The CDR3, as DNA: TGTGCCTGGAGTGATTCGGACGCCGGCAATCAGCCCCAGCATTTT. Its protein is CAWSDSDAGNQPQHF.

The chain employs TRBV28 and TRBJ2-7; D ambiguous. The CDR3 contains 11 residues. CDR1 and CDR2 from the germline V gene are MDHEN and SYDVKM. Trimming stripped 8 bases from V and 0 bases from J, with 5 bases between. For the CDR3, the DNA is TGTGCCAGCGGTAACTCCTACGAGCAGTACTTC. It is translated as CASGNSYEQYF.

There are a few counts of this clone. The chain carries TRBV2 and TRBJ1-1; D is unclear. V gave up 1 base and J gave up 1 base, with 4 bases separating them. CDR3 length: 13 residues. Germline V gene data show CDR1 as SNHLY and CDR2 as FYNNEI. CDR3 region: CASSEGENTEAFF. The CDR3 region has the DNA TGTGCCAGCAGTGAAGGGGAGAACACTGAAGCTTTCTTT.

V usage is TRBV7-3 and J usage is TRBJ2-2; D is unclear. Per the germline V gene, CDR1 is SGHTA and CDR2 is FQGTGA. Between the trimmed V and J ends, which lost 2 bases and 3 bases, there was a span of 13 bases. CDR3 length: 16 amino acids. The CDR3 region is CASSLVGKYDTGELFF. As DNA, the CDR3 is TGTGCCAGCAGCTTAGTGGGGAAGTATGACACCGGGGAGCTGTTTTTT.

This chain connects TRBV6-1 to TRBJ2-5, with D uncertain. V dropped 4 bases and J dropped 2 bases, with 11 bases sitting between them. This CDR3 has 14 amino acids. CDR1 is MNHNS and CDR2 is SASEGT in the germline V gene. The CDR3 reads CASSVHSWQETQYF. Here the CDR3 DNA reads TGTGCCAGCAGTGTTCACAGTTGGCAAGAGACCCAGTACTTC.

The gene calls are TRBV27 and TRBJ1-6, with 8 bases aligning to TRBD1. V lost 0 bases and J lost 15; bases outside the gene matches: 7. Per the germline V gene, CDR1 is MNHEY and CDR2 is SMNVEV (reference sequence). CDR3 length equals 14 residues. This CDR3 reads CASSLSADRVLLHF. CDR3 nucleotides: TGTGCCAGCAGTTTATCGGCGGACAGGGTACTCCTCCACTTT.

The chain is built from TRBV6-1 and TRBJ2-5, with no clear D. The CDR3 covers 10 residues. The germline gives CDR1 MNHNS, CDR2 SASEGT. V lost 8 bases and J 8 bases, leaving 9 bases between the germline ends. Here the CDR3 DNA reads TGTGCCAGCGTATTCCGTACCCAGTACTTC. This translates into CASVFRTQYF.

The chain carries TRBV2 and TRBJ1-1, with D possibly TRBD1 on 5 matching bases. V was clipped by 1 base and J by 5 bases, with 11 bases between them. CDR1 is SNHLY and CDR2 is FYNNEI in the germline V gene. The CDR3 length is 14 residues. DNA of the CDR3: TGTGCCAGCAGTGAAGAGTCGGGGGGAACTGAAGCTTTCTTT. It yields the protein CASSEESGGTEAFF.

This clone was seen only a few times. The chain has TRBV27 and TRBJ1-5, with 9 bases that match TRBD1. The CDR3 runs 18 residues. Per the germline V gene, CDR1 is MNHEY and CDR2 is SMNVEV (reference sequence). Trimming took 3 bases from V and 1 from J; bases not matched to a gene: 10. CDR3 DNA: TGTGCCAGCAGTTTGTTCTGGGACAGGGCGGGGAGCAATCAGCCCCAGCATTTT. It codes for CASSLFWDRAGSNQPQHF.

This sequence joins TRBV20-1 and TRBJ2-1; 8 bases fit TRBD1. V was pared by 4 bases and J by 9 bases, with 2 bases of the junction left unmatched. The CDR3 loop spans 11 amino acids. CDR1 DFQATT and CDR2 SNEGSKA come from the germline V gene (reference sequence). The CDR3 region has the DNA TGCAGTGCTAAGACAGGGGTTGAGCAGTTCTTC. This encodes CSAKTGVEQFF.

The V and J genes are TRBV30 and TRBJ1-5, with D unresolved. The CDR3 is 15 residues long. V was pared by 0 bases and J by 3 bases, with 12 bases between. CDR1 and CDR2 from the germline V gene are GTSNPN and SVGIG (reference sequence). CDR3 region: CAWSVRGGPNQPQHF. The CDR3 DNA reads TGTGCCTGGAGTGTACGGGGAGGGCCCAATCAGCCCCAGCATTTT.

The V and J genes are TRBV2 and TRBJ1-4; TRBD1 might be the D (6 bases). Looked up from germline, CDR1 is SNHLY and CDR2 is FYNNEI. The V end was cut by 8 bases, the J end by 7 bases, with 14 bases between. The CDR3 runs to 13 residues. The CDR3 here is CASRPPGAEKLFF. The CDR3, as DNA: TGTGCCAGCCGCCCCCCGGGGGCTGAAAAACTGTTTTTT. The full variable domain, completed using reference TRBV2 and TRBJ1-4, is EPEVTQTPSHQVTQMGQEVILRCVPISNHLYFYWYRQILGQKVEFLVSFYNNEISEKSEIFDDQFSVERPDGSNFTLKIRSTKLEDSAMYFCASRPPGAEKLFFGSGTQLSVL.

The CDR3 bases are TGTGCCAGTGTCGGGACGGTGAGAAACACCATATATTTT. It codes for CASVGTVRNTIYF. The rearrangement uses TRBV19 and TRBJ1-3; perhaps TRBD1 as D (5 bases). CDR1 and CDR2 from the germline V gene are LNHDA and SQIVND (reference sequence). The V end was cut by 8 bases, the J end by 5 bases, with 13 bases between. CDR3 size: 13 residues. Using reference TRBV19 and TRBJ1-3 for the parts outside the CDR3, the full variable domain is DGGITQSPKYLFRKEGQNVTLSCEQNLNHDAMYWYRQDPGQGLRLIYYSQIVNDFQKGDIAEGYSVSREKKESFPLTVTSAQKNPTAFYLCASVGTVRNTIYFGEGSWLTVV.

V is TRBV18 and J is TRBJ2-5, with 11 bases matching TRBD1. The CDR3 contains 15 residues. Germline CDR1 is KGHSH and CDR2 is LQKENI. V lost 3 bases to trimming and J lost 4 bases; unmatched junction nucleotides: 4. The CDR3 here is CASSPSGTGGETQYF. CDR3 coding DNA: TGTGCCAGCTCACCCTCCGGGACAGGGGGAGAGACCCAGTACTTC.

This clone appeared a few times. The V and J genes are TRBV2 and TRBJ2-3, with TRBD2 identical over 9 bases. Germline CDR1 SNHLY, CDR2 FYNNEI. Germline trimming cut 3 bases from V and 4 bases from J; bases unmatched to any gene: 5. The CDR3 sequence is 15 residues long. The DNA for the CDR3 is TGTGCCAGCAGTGACCTAGCGGGGCCGGCAGATACGCAGTATTTT. The encoded protein is CASSDLAGPADTQYF.

The chain is built from TRBV4-1 and TRBJ1-1, with unresolved D. CDR1 MGHRA and CDR2 YSYEKL come from the germline V gene. This CDR3 region has 14 residues. V was trimmed by 4 bases and J by 4 bases, leaving 13 bases between them. The CDR3 reads CASSRGRQFTEAFF. The CDR3 DNA sequence: TGCGCCAGCAGCCGAGGTCGTCAGTTCACTGAAGCTTTCTTT.